This T cell receptor beta chain was observed in a study of response to subunit inactivated influenza vaccine. Study-wide results and limits: It was suggested by the authors that few new T cells are recruited by each seasonal influenza vaccination.

Comments on this clonotype: The target antigen is unknown.

Trimming took 2 bases from V and 5 from J, leaving 13 bases between them. The CDR3 totals 15 residues. Germline V CDR1 and CDR2: LGHNA, YSLEER. TCRdb reprocessed the RT-PCR reads via MiXCR and lists one record per CDR3 protein. The repertoire consists of under 850,000 distinct CDR3 sequences, with roughly 18% occurring once and the leading ten covering about a tenth. Sequenced material: PBMCs from blood, taken roughly 5 days after vaccination. The TCR sequence derives from a man aged 50 to 60 who received an inactivated influenza vaccine. This chain joins TRBV4-3 and TRBJ2-4, with D unresolved. CDR3 sequence: CASSQTWTVQNIQYF. For the CDR3, the DNA is TGCGCCAGCAGCCAAACGTGGACGGTACAAAACATTCAGTACTTC.